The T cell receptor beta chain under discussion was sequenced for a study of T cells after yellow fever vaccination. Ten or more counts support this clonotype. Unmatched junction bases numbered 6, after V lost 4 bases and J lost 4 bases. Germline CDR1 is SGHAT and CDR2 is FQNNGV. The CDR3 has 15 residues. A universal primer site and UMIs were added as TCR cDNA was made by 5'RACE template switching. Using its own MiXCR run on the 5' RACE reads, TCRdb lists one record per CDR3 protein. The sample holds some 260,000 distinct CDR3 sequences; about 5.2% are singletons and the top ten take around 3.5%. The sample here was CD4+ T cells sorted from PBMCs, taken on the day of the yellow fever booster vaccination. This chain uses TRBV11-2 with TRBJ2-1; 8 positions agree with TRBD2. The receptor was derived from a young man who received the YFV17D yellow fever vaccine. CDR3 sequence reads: CASSSGVAGYNEQFF. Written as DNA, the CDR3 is TGTGCCAGCAGCTCCGGGGTAGCGGGGTACAATGAGCAGTTCTTC.